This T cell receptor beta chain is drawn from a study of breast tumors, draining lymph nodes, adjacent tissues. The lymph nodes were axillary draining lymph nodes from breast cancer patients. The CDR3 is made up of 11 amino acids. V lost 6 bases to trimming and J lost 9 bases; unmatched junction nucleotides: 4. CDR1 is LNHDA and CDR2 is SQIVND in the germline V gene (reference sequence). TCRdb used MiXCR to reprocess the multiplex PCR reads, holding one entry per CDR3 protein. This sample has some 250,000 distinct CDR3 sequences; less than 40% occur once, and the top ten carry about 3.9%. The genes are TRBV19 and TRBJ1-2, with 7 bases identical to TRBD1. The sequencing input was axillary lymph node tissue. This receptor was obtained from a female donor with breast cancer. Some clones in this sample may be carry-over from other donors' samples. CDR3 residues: CASRSGGSYTF. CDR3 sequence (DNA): TGTGCCAGTAGATCAGGGGGAAGCTACACCTTC.